Below are 28 T cell receptor beta chains sequenced from a single sample in a study of T cell changes during pregnancy in multiple sclerosis. Generated by immunoSEQ multiplex PCR, the TCRdb table keeps only in-frame clones and is missing some. The table has about 47,000 clones, about 91% seen once. The sample here was peripheral blood, taken after pregnancy. These receptors were taken from a female donor with multiple sclerosis, enrolled in a pregnancy study.

This chain links TRBV2 with TRBJ1-1, with a tentative D call TRBD1 (6 bases). The ends were cut back, 2 bases at V and 0 bases at J, with 10 bases in the middle. CDR3 size: 15 residues. The germline CDR1 and CDR2 sequences are SNHLY and FYNNEI. This CDR3 is CASSETGIMNTEAFF. DNA for the CDR3: TGTGCCAGCAGTGAAACAGGGATCATGAACACTGAAGCTTTCTTT.

This clone is a singleton in its sample. The V and J genes are TRBV19 and TRBJ2-2; TRBD2 aligns across 9 bases. With 3 bases clipped from V and 5 bases from J, the junction kept 4 bases outside the gene matches. The CDR3 loop spans 15 amino acids. Germline CDR1 and CDR2: LNHDA and SQIVND (reference sequence). The CDR3: CASSMLAGWTGELFF. The CDR3 coding sequence is TGTGCCAGTAGTATGCTAGCGGGGTGGACCGGGGAGCTGTTTTTT.

The V and J genes are TRBV6-5 and TRBJ2-1, with 11 bases that match TRBD2. CDR1 MNHEY and CDR2 SVGAGI come from the germline V gene. The CDR3 runs to 15 residues. Germline trimming cut 4 bases from V and 2 bases from J; bases unmatched to any gene: 1. This chain's CDR3 is CASSLGLAAYNEQFF. The CDR3 coding sequence is TGTGCCAGCAGTTTGGGACTAGCGGCCTACAATGAGCAGTTCTTC.

The chain couples TRBV9 to TRBJ2-5; D is possibly TRBD1 (6 bases). This CDR3 comprises 14 residues. V was pared by 4 bases and J by 7 bases, with 17 bases between. The germline V gene encodes CDR1 SGDLS and CDR2 YYNGEE. This CDR3 is CASSHGGLQGTQYF. CDR3 coding DNA: TGTGCCAGCAGCCATGGGGGCCTCCAGGGGACCCAGTACTTC.

The chain is built from TRBV25-1 and TRBJ1-2; no clear D gene. Germline assignment: CDR1 MGHDK and CDR2 SYGVNS. The CDR3 totals 14 residues. V was pared by 1 base and J by 3 bases, with 9 bases between. DNA of the CDR3: TGTGCCAGCAGTGAATCCGGGGTCGACTATGGCTACACCTTC. It is translated as CASSESGVDYGYTF.

The V call is TRBV6-1, the J call TRBJ1-1; 9 bases agree with TRBD1. CDR3 length: 17 amino acids. Germline CDR1 reads MNHNS; CDR2 reads SASEGT. Unmatched junction bases numbered 13, after V lost 4 bases and J lost 4 bases. CDR3 coding DNA: TGTGCCAGCAGTGCCTACGGACAGGGGTCCCACTCCACTGAAGCTTTCTTT. Protein: CASSAYGQGSHSTEAFF.

J is TRBJ1-5 and V is TRBV7-8, with D perhaps matching TRBD1 (6 bases). Trimming removed 4 bases at V and 6 bases at J, with 13 bases between. The V gene's germline CDR1 is SGHVS and CDR2 FQNEAQ. The CDR3 loop spans 14 amino acids. CDR3 residues: CASSSFRGPQPQHF. The CDR3 bases are TGTGCCAGCAGCTCGTTCAGGGGACCTCAGCCCCAGCATTTT.

The chain has TRBV7-9 and TRBJ1-2; tentative D call: TRBD1 (5 bases). Germline V lookup: CDR1 SEHNR, CDR2 FQNEAQ (reference sequence). The CDR3 has 13 residues. The V gene lost 3 bases and the J gene lost 6 bases, with 11 bases spanning the gap. The CDR3 nucleotides are TGTGCCAGCAGCTTTGGCAGGGCCGATGGCTACACCTTC. Translating gives CASSFGRADGYTF.

The table lists this clone with a count of one. This sequence joins TRBV5-4 and TRBJ2-7; the D is unclear. The CDR3 has 12 residues. Looked up from germline, CDR1 is SGHNT and CDR2 is YYREEE (reference sequence). The V gene lost 4 bases and the J gene lost 0 bases, with 5 bases spanning the gap. The CDR3 nucleotides are TGTGCCAGCAGCGTTAGCTCCTACGAGCAGTACTTC. The encoded protein is CASSVSSYEQYF.

The rearrangement joins TRBV4-3 to TRBJ2-7, with a tentative D call TRBD2 (6 bases). Germline CDR1 LGHNA, CDR2 YSLEER. The CDR3 is 15 residues long. Between the trimmed V and J ends, which lost 0 bases and 4 bases, there was a span of 13 bases. CDR3 loop: CASSQEPGVKYEQYF. CDR3 DNA sequence: TGCGCCAGCAGCCAAGAACCGGGGGTGAAGTACGAGCAGTACTTC.

This chain joins TRBV6-1 and TRBJ2-2, with D maybe TRBD1 (5 bases). V gave up 6 bases and J gave up 2 bases, with 7 bases separating them. Germline assignment: CDR1 MNHNS and CDR2 SASEGT. This CDR3 is 13 amino acids long. CDR3: CASRRGNTGELFF. CDR3 DNA: TGTGCCAGCAGAAGGGGAAACACCGGGGAGCTGTTTTTT.

V usage is TRBV2 and J usage is TRBJ2-3, with 8 positions matching TRBD1. After removal of 2 bases from V and 3 bases from J, the junction contained 4 bases not matched to a gene. Germline V gene data show CDR1 as SNHLY and CDR2 as FYNNEI. The CDR3 totals 15 residues. DNA for the CDR3: TGTGCCAGCAGTGAACTGGGGACAGGAACAGATACGCAGTATTTT. Its translation is CASSELGTGTDTQYF.

The V gene is TRBV9, the J gene TRBJ2-2, with D unresolved. This CDR3 region has 13 residues. Trimming took 7 bases from V and 2 from J, leaving 9 bases between them. Germline CDR1 reads SGDLS; CDR2 reads YYNGEE. DNA of the CDR3: TGTGCCAGCCGAAGGAGCAACACCGGGGAGCTGTTTTTT. Amino acid sequence: CASRRSNTGELFF.

V usage is TRBV7-9 and J usage is TRBJ1-1; D gene unclear. V lost 0 bases and J lost 7, with 9 bases in between. The germline V gene encodes CDR1 SEHNR and CDR2 FQNEAQ (reference sequence). The CDR3 extends over 13 amino acids. CDR3 amino acids: CASSLAAFGEAFF. For the CDR3, the DNA is TGTGCCAGCAGCTTAGCGGCTTTTGGTGAAGCTTTCTTT.

The chain has TRBV18 and TRBJ2-3; a possible D gene is TRBD1 (5 bases). V was pared by 4 bases and J by 2 bases, with 13 bases between. Per germline, CDR1 KGHSH and CDR2 LQKENI. There are 15 residues in the CDR3. The CDR3 nucleotides are TGTGCCAGCTCACAGGGGCAAGAAAACACAGATACGCAGTATTTT. Protein product: CASSQGQENTDTQYF.

The chain employs TRBV9 and TRBJ2-2; TRBD2 matches 12 bases. Germline-derived CDR1 and CDR2 are SGDLS and YYNGEE. The CDR3 is 14 amino acids. The V and J ends lost 5 bases and 4 bases, in that order; junction bases with no gene match: 0. This chain's CDR3 is CASRTSGGTGELFF. CDR3 DNA sequence: TGTGCCAGCAGGACTAGCGGGGGCACCGGGGAGCTGTTTTTT.

The rearrangement joins TRBV7-6 to TRBJ1-6, with D tentatively TRBD1 (6 bases). Trimming left V 5 bases short and J 9 bases short, with 11 bases between. The CDR3 contains 13 residues. The germline CDR1 and CDR2 sequences are SGHVS and FNYEAQ. The CDR3 here is CASSTDRTSPLHF. For the CDR3, the DNA is TGTGCCAGCAGCACGGACAGAACTTCACCCCTCCACTTT.

The chain is built from TRBV19 and TRBJ1-1, with 10 bases fitting TRBD1. V trimming: 7 bases; J trimming: 3 bases; junction bases outside the gene matches: 11. Germline CDR1 and CDR2: LNHDA and SQIVND (reference sequence). The CDR3 totals 16 residues. The CDR3 region has the DNA TGTGCCAGTACTCTTCCCAGAGGGACAGGGGACACTGAAGCTTTCTTT. Translation: CASTLPRGTGDTEAFF.

The J gene is TRBJ1-1, the V gene TRBV30, with D perhaps matching TRBD1 (6 bases). CDR1 GTSNPN and CDR2 SVGIG come from the germline V gene (reference sequence). This CDR3 has 14 amino acids. Trimming shortened V by 6 bases and J by 1 base, and 15 bases separated the two germline ends. In DNA form, the CDR3 reads TGTGCCTGTAGGATTAACAGGGCGAACACTGAAGCTTTCTTT. It yields the protein CACRINRANTEAFF.

In regard to this clone: Relative to the germline gene, one junction end is altered; a read error may explain this. The chain carries TRBV6-1 and TRBJ2-3; weak D call: TRBD2 (7 bases). The CDR3 extends over 14 amino acids. Looked up from germline, CDR1 is MNHNS and CDR2 is SASEGT. CDR3 sequence: CASIGGGPKDAQYF. The CDR3 bases are TGTGCCAGCATTGGGGGGGGGCCGAAAGATGCGCAGTATTTT.

In its sample, this clone was seen once. The chain employs TRBV19 and TRBJ1-5; D is ambiguous. The V end lost 5 bases, the J end lost 9 bases, and 14 bases lay between the germline ends. The germline gives CDR1 LNHDA, CDR2 SQIVND (reference sequence). The CDR3 has 13 amino acids. The CDR3 DNA is TGTGCCAGTAGTCTCCGCTCCCCAGGGCCCCAGCATTTT. Translated, it gives CASSLRSPGPQHF.

The chain couples TRBV6-4 to TRBJ2-1; possibly TRBD1 for D (6 bases). This CDR3 is built from 15 residues. The germline V gene encodes CDR1 MRHNA and CDR2 SNTAGT. The V and J ends lost 6 bases and 5 bases respectively, with 17 bases between them. The CDR3 region is CASRAGAMNDNEQFF. Here the CDR3 DNA reads TGTGCCAGCAGGGCAGGGGCGATGAACGACAATGAGCAGTTCTTC.

The rearrangement uses TRBV9 and TRBJ2-1; D ambiguous. The germline CDR1 and CDR2 sequences are SGDLS and YYNGEE. With 2 bases removed from V and 2 bases from J, the gap between germline ends came to 8 bases. CDR3 length equals 14 residues. The CDR3 region is CASSVADTYNEQFF. CDR3 DNA: TGTGCCAGCAGCGTTGCTGACACCTACAATGAGCAGTTCTTC.

In this sample, this clone turned up once. The chain couples TRBV9 to TRBJ2-5, with D perhaps matching TRBD2 (6 bases). V lost 3 bases and J lost 5, with 8 bases in between. Germline CDR1 and CDR2: SGDLS and YYNGEE. CDR3 length: 12 residues. The CDR3 coding sequence is TGTGCCAGCAGCGCTCGGGGGGAGACCCAGTACTTC. Translating gives CASSARGETQYF.

This chain joins TRBV19 and TRBJ2-7; weak D call: TRBD1 (7 bases). CDR3 length equals 15 residues. Germline V lookup: CDR1 LNHDA, CDR2 SQIVND (reference sequence). Trimming removed 4 bases from V and 0 bases from J, with 13 bases in between. CDR3 coding DNA: TGTGCCAGTAGTACAGGGGGGTCCGGCTCCTACGAGCAGTACTTC. It translates to CASSTGGSGSYEQYF.

This rearrangement joins TRBV9 to TRBJ2-2, with TRBD2 identical over 12 bases. Germline V gene sequence: CDR1 SGDLS, CDR2 YYNGEE. This CDR3 is built from 16 residues. Unmatched junction bases numbered 8, after V lost 8 bases and J lost 3 bases. The chain's CDR3 is CASYPLAGGHTGELFF. The CDR3 DNA reads TGTGCCAGTTACCCACTAGCGGGGGGACACACCGGGGAGCTGTTTTTT. The entire variable domain, with the rest obtained from reference TRBV9 and TRBJ2-2, is as follows: DSGVTQTPKHLITATGQRVTLRCSPRSGDLSVYWYQQSLDQGLQFLIQYYNGEERAKGNILERFSAQQFPDLHSELNLSSLELGDSALYFCASYPLAGGHTGELFFGEGSRLTVL.

The chain couples TRBV9 to TRBJ2-1; D gene ambiguous. Trimming left V 2 bases short and J 0 bases short, with 9 bases between. This CDR3 region has 15 residues. Germline assignment: CDR1 SGDLS and CDR2 YYNGEE. Here the CDR3 DNA reads TGTGCCAGCAGCGTGGCCTACAGCTCCTACAATGAGCAGTTCTTC. This encodes CASSVAYSSYNEQFF.

This clone is a singleton in its sample. V gene TRBV2 combines with J gene TRBJ2-6; TRBD2 aligns across 9 bases. V gave up 6 bases and J gave up 0 bases; unmatched junction bases: 9. The V gene's germline CDR1 is SNHLY and CDR2 FYNNEI. This CDR3 contains 18 residues. The CDR3 DNA sequence: TGTGCCAGCAGGACGCCGGGACTAGCCCTCTCTGGGGCCAACGTCCTGACTTTC. Translating gives CASRTPGLALSGANVLTF.